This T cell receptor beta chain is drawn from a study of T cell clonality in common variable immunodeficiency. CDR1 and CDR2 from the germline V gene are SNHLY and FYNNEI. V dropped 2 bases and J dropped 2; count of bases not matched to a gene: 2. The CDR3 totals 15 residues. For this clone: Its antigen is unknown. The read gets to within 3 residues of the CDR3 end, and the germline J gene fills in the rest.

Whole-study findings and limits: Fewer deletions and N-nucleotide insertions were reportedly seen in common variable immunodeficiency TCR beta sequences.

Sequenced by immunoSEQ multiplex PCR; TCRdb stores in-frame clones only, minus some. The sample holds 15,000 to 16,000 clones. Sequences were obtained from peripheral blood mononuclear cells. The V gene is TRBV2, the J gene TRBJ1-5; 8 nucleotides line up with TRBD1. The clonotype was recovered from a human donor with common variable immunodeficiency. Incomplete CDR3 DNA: TGTGCCAGCAGTGAATCAGGGGGCGGCAATCAGCCC. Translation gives CASSESGGGNQP. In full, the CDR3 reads CASSESGGGNQPQHF.